Listed here are 28 T cell receptor beta chains from one sample, sequenced in a study of shared clonotypes between healthy human individuals. Clones were sequenced by immunoSEQ multiplex PCR, and TCRdb holds only the in-frame ones, with some missing. The data contain some 900,000 clones, around 80% of them seen just once; the ten biggest clones take up over 1.3%. Sequencing was carried out using memory CD4+ T cells sorted from blood. Subset of the sample: CD45RA-negative fraction. These receptors all come from a man in his late teens or twenties in good health.

V is TRBV25-1 and J is TRBJ1-4; no clear D gene. Trimming removed 1 base from V and 4 bases from J, with 10 bases in between. Germline-derived CDR1 and CDR2 are MGHDK and SYGVNS. This CDR3 has 15 residues. For the CDR3, the DNA is TGTGCCAGCAGTGAATGGAGGGCGAGTAATGAAAAACTGTTTTTT. It translates to CASSEWRASNEKLFF.

V usage is TRBV12-5 and J usage is TRBJ2-7, with 8 bases identical to TRBD1. J was trimmed by 6 bases and V by 1 base; bases with no gene match: 8. The CDR3 has 15 residues. Germline lookup yields CDR1 LGHNT and CDR2 FRNRAP. CDR3 sequence reads: CASGLGGQVGIEQYF. The CDR3 coding sequence is TGTGCTAGTGGTTTGGGGGGACAGGTGGGCATCGAGCAGTACTTC.

This chain links TRBV30 with TRBJ2-7, with D possibly matching TRBD2 (6 bases). Germline V gives CDR1 GTSNPN, CDR2 SVGIG (reference sequence). Trimming took 7 bases from V and 3 from J, leaving 19 bases between them. The CDR3 consists of 14 residues. In DNA, the CDR3 is TGTGCCTCCCGTCCAAGGGTGGGAGGCTACGAGCAGTACTTC. This codes for CASRPRVGGYEQYF. Full variable domain (outside the CDR3, taken from reference TRBV30 and TRBJ2-7): SQTIHQWPATLVQPVGSPLSLECTVEGTSNPNLYWYRQAAGRGLQLLFYSVGIGQISSEVPQNLSASRPQDRQFILSSKKLLLSDSGFYLCASRPRVGGYEQYFGPGTRLTVT.

The chain combines TRBV19 with TRBJ1-2; D is unresolved. With 1 base removed from V and 0 bases from J, the gap between germline ends came to 15 bases. The CDR3 covers 17 residues. In germline, CDR1 is LNHDA, CDR2 SQIVND (reference sequence). The CDR3, as DNA: TGTGCCAGTAGTATAGTTGGAGAACTTTCTCCTAACTATGGCTACACCTTC. Amino acid sequence: CASSIVGELSPNYGYTF.

The chain has TRBV10-3 and TRBJ2-5; D is ambiguous. In germline, CDR1 is ENHRY, CDR2 SYGVKD. The ends were cut back, 3 bases at V and 5 bases at J, with 10 bases in the middle. The CDR3 contains 13 residues. The CDR3 here is CAISEGSVETQYF. The CDR3 coding sequence is TGTGCCATCAGTGAAGGATCCGTGGAGACCCAGTACTTC.

This clone came up once. This chain uses TRBV27 with TRBJ2-2, with D possibly TRBD2 on 5 matching bases. From germline, CDR1 is MNHEY and CDR2 SMNVEV (reference sequence). The CDR3 has 16 amino acids. Deletions cut 3 bases from V and 6 bases from J, with 17 bases between. Here the CDR3 reads CASSFLLLARAGELFF. The CDR3 coding sequence is TGTGCCAGCAGTTTCCTGCTCCTAGCAAGAGCCGGGGAGCTGTTTTTT.

V gene TRBV2 combines with J gene TRBJ1-3; D not certain. Germline CDR1 and CDR2: SNHLY and FYNNEI. The V end lost 7 bases, the J end lost 0 bases, and 7 bases lay between the germline ends. The CDR3 is made up of 13 amino acids. CDR3 nucleotides: TGTGCCAGCAATGGAGACTCTGGAAACACCATATATTTT. It codes for CASNGDSGNTIYF.

This clone appeared once. V and J are TRBV10-1 and TRBJ2-6; D is ambiguous. V lost 11 bases and J 2 bases, leaving 7 bases between the germline ends. The CDR3 is 12 residues long. Germline CDR1 reads WNHNN; CDR2 reads SYGVQD (reference sequence). CDR3 amino acids: CAELTGANVLTF. In nucleotides, the CDR3 is TGCGCCGAGCTGACTGGGGCCAACGTCCTGACTTTC.

The chain carries TRBV6-5 and TRBJ1-2; TRBD1 is a possible D gene (6 bases). The V gene lost 5 bases and the J gene lost 6 bases, with 10 bases spanning the gap. The CDR3 is 12 residues long. Germline-derived CDR1 and CDR2 are MNHEY and SVGAGI. The CDR3 loop is CASSRQVDGYTF. CDR3 sequence (DNA): TGTGCCAGCAGTAGACAGGTAGATGGCTACACCTTC.

The chain combines TRBV7-2 with TRBJ2-6; perhaps TRBD2 as D (5 bases). V lost 5 bases and J 7 bases, leaving 12 bases between the germline ends. The germline V gene has CDR1 SGHTA and CDR2 FQGNSA. This CDR3 comprises 14 residues. The CDR3 reads CASSLGGSANVLTF. DNA of the CDR3: TGTGCCAGCAGCCTAGGCGGGTCTGCCAACGTCCTGACTTTC.

The genes are TRBV15 and TRBJ2-1; D is possibly TRBD2 (6 bases). This CDR3 contains 14 residues. Germline CDR1 LNHNV, CDR2 YYDKDF (reference sequence). V dropped 6 bases and J dropped 5 bases, with 14 bases sitting between them. DNA of the CDR3: TGTGCCACCAGGAGGCTAGCTAGCGACAATGAGCAGTTCTTC. Translating gives CATRRLASDNEQFF.

The V call is TRBV29-1, the J call TRBJ2-1; TRBD2 aligns across 7 bases. The CDR3 has 16 amino acids. Germline V lookup: CDR1 SQVTM, CDR2 ANQGSEA. V gave up 3 bases and J gave up 5 bases; unmatched junction bases: 13. The CDR3 sequence: CSVEAGKGGRDNEQFF. Written as DNA, the CDR3 is TGCAGCGTTGAGGCCGGAAAGGGAGGGCGAGACAATGAGCAGTTCTTC.

CDR3 nucleotides: TGTGCCAGTAGCGGAGGGAGTCTAGCCAAAAACATTCAGTACTTC. Translated: CASSGGSLAKNIQYF. The chain recombines TRBV19 with TRBJ2-4; D perhaps matches TRBD2 (6 bases). The germline CDR1 and CDR2 sequences are LNHDA and SQIVND (reference sequence). Trimming stripped 6 bases from V and 0 bases from J, with 12 bases between. The CDR3 spans 15 residues.

This chain joins TRBV7-2 and TRBJ2-3; 10 bases fit TRBD2. Germline V gives CDR1 SGHTA, CDR2 FQGNSA. V lost 5 bases to trimming and J lost 10 bases; unmatched junction nucleotides: 6. The CDR3 has 13 residues. The CDR3 DNA is TGTGCCAGCAGCCCCCCAAGCGGGAGGGCGCAGTATTTT. Translation: CASSPPSGRAQYF.

The chain is built from TRBV5-4 and TRBJ1-5; no reliable D call. This CDR3 has 15 amino acids. Germline V lookup: CDR1 SGHNT, CDR2 YYREEE (reference sequence). V was trimmed by 0 bases and J by 2 bases, leaving 9 bases between them. CDR3 residues: CASSLGGNGNQPQHF. The DNA for the CDR3 is TGTGCCAGCAGCTTGGGGGGAAACGGCAATCAGCCCCAGCATTTT. Full variable domain (remainder filled in from reference TRBV5-4 and TRBJ1-5): ETGVTQSPTHLIKTRGQQVTLRCSSQSGHNTVSWYQQALGQGPQFIFQYYREEENGRGNFPPRFSGLQFPNYSSELNVNALELDDSALYLCASSLGGNGNQPQHFGDGTRLSIL.

This chain connects TRBV18 to TRBJ1-2; D is perhaps TRBD1 (6 bases). Per germline, CDR1 KGHSH and CDR2 LQKENI. Trimming left V 5 bases short and J 2 bases short, with 9 bases between. The CDR3 is 13 residues long. CDR3 region: CASSVDRNYGYTF. CDR3 in DNA: TGTGCCAGCTCAGTAGACAGGAACTATGGCTACACCTTC.

The gene calls are TRBV7-6 and TRBJ2-3, with TRBD1 identical over 9 bases. Germline V gives CDR1 SGHVS, CDR2 FNYEAQ. The CDR3 sequence is 14 residues long. J gave up 6 bases and V 1 base, and 2 bases lay outside the gene matches. The CDR3 region is CASSLETGGDTQYF. CDR3 nucleotide sequence: TGTGCCAGCAGCTTAGAGACAGGGGGGGATACGCAGTATTTT. The full variable domain, with the rest looked up from reference TRBV7-6 and TRBJ2-3, is GAGVSQSPRYKVTKRGQDVALRCDPISGHVSLYWYRQALGQGPEFLTYFNYEAQQDKSGLPNDRFSAERPEGSISTLTIQRTEQRDSAMYRCASSLETGGDTQYFGPGTRLTVL.

Concerning this clone: At the DNA level, this CDR3 is encoded by other sequences in the same sample as well. The chain joins TRBV7-2 to TRBJ2-1; 7 nucleotides line up with TRBD2. V shed 1 base and J 4 bases; nucleotides not matched to a gene: 4. Germline V CDR1 and CDR2: SGHTA, FQGNSA. CDR3 size: 15 residues. The CDR3 is CASSLGLAEYNEQFF. DNA for the CDR3: TGTGCCAGCAGCTTAGGGCTAGCGGAGTACAATGAGCAGTTCTTC.

This clone was observed a handful of times. The gene calls are TRBV7-2 and TRBJ2-5, with a possible D match to TRBD2 (5 bases). Germline-derived CDR1 and CDR2 are SGHTA and FQGNSA. The CDR3 is 13 amino acids. V gave up 5 bases and J gave up 7 bases, with 14 bases separating them. The CDR3 here is CASSTDFSGTQYF. CDR3 sequence (DNA): TGTGCCAGCAGCACGGACTTCTCTGGGACCCAGTACTTC.

The V and J genes are TRBV4-2 and TRBJ1-2; TRBD1 might be the D (5 bases). The CDR3 has 15 residues. V was clipped by 2 bases and J by 8 bases, with 18 bases between them. Germline V gene data show CDR1 as LGHNA and CDR2 as YNFKEQ. Here the CDR3 DNA reads TGTGCCAGCAGCCAAAGCGGGCAGGGCGTAAAAGGCTACACCTTC. Translation: CASSQSGQGVKGYTF.

The chain couples TRBV18 to TRBJ2-3; 8 bases fit TRBD2. This CDR3 is built from 16 residues. The V segment lost 6 bases and the J segment 1 base; nucleotides outside the gene matches: 9. CDR1 KGHSH and CDR2 LQKENI come from the germline V gene. The CDR3 DNA sequence: TGTGCCAGCTCCCTCTCTGGACTAGCCGGCACAGATACGCAGTATTTT. Protein: CASSLSGLAGTDTQYF.

This clone was picked up many times. The chain couples TRBV2 to TRBJ1-4; 7 bases fit TRBD1. The junction had 22 bases not matched to a gene; V was cut back by 11 bases and J by 7 bases. From germline, CDR1 is SNHLY and CDR2 FYNNEI. CDR3 length equals 17 residues. The CDR3 DNA reads TGTGCCGGAAGGACAGGACTTGCTCAGAATCGAGCTGAAAAACTGTTTTTT. This codes for CAGRTGLAQNRAEKLFF.

This clone appeared many times. V gene TRBV30 combines with J gene TRBJ1-1, with D hard to call. Between the trimmed V and J ends, which lost 3 bases and 6 bases, there was a span of 11 bases. Germline values: CDR1 GTSNPN, CDR2 SVGIG (reference sequence). The CDR3 is 12 residues long. The CDR3 region has the DNA TGTGCCTGGAGAGACACGGGCGCTGAAGCTTTCTTT. Its protein is CAWRDTGAEAFF.

This clone was counted between two and nine times. The chain has TRBV7-8 and TRBJ1-6; tentatively, D is TRBD1 (5 bases). In germline, CDR1 is SGHVS, CDR2 FQNEAQ. The CDR3 has 13 amino acids. V gave up 5 bases and J gave up 9 bases, with 11 bases separating them. The CDR3 DNA sequence: TGTGCCAGCAGCACAGACGGGGGTTCACCCCTCCACTTT. Translation: CASSTDGGSPLHF.

Notes on this clone: The identical CDR3 is also encoded by other nucleotide sequences in the sample. The chain uses TRBV7-2 and TRBJ2-7; 7 bases map to TRBD2. Germline V gene data show CDR1 as SGHTA and CDR2 as FQGNSA. Trimming took 3 bases from V and 1 from J; bases not matched to a gene: 3. This CDR3 has 14 amino acids. The CDR3 spells CASSLGGPSYEQYF. As DNA, the CDR3 is TGTGCCAGCAGCTTGGGAGGGCCATCCTACGAGCAGTACTTC. The variable domain in full, with the rest retrieved from reference TRBV7-2 and TRBJ2-7, is GAGVSQSPSNKVTEKGKDVELRCDPISGHTALYWYRQSLGQGLEFLIYFQGNSAPDKSGLPSDRFSAERTGGSVSTLTIQRTQQEDSAVYLCASSLGGPSYEQYFGPGTRLTVT.

The V call is TRBV21-1, the J call TRBJ2-7; TRBD1, the table's D call, was not compared with the DNA. TRBV21-1 is shown as a pseudogene. CDR3 length equals 15 residues. DNA of the CDR3: TGTGCCAGCAGCAAAGAGACAGGGGTTGGGCCCGAGCAGTACTTC. Amino acids: CASSKETGVGPEQYF.

V is TRBV7-2 and J is TRBJ2-6; D may be TRBD2 (6 bases). V was pared by 5 bases and J by 5 bases, with 13 bases between. The CDR3 is 15 residues long. The germline V gene has CDR1 SGHTA and CDR2 FQGNSA. In nucleotides, the CDR3 is TGTGCCAGCAGCCCCGTGGGGGGTAGGGCCAACGTCCTGACTTTC. It encodes CASSPVGGRANVLTF.

V and J are TRBV5-6 and TRBJ2-7, with 11 nucleotides matching TRBD2. Trimming took 1 base from V and 7 from J; bases not matched to a gene: 7. In germline, CDR1 is SGHDT, CDR2 YYEEEE. This CDR3 region has 15 residues. This chain's CDR3 is CASSLIAGGLSEQYF. The CDR3 DNA is TGTGCCAGCAGCTTGATAGCGGGAGGGCTGTCGGAGCAGTACTTC.